Detailed here is one TCR beta chain. Antigen: not known. The entry originates in a study of vaccination and CD4 T cells after COVID-19. Trimming shortened V by 1 base and J by 8 bases, and 12 bases separated the two germline ends. CDR1 is KGHSH and CDR2 is LQKENI in the germline V gene. The CDR3 loop spans 14 amino acids. Study observations and caveats: The appearance of a median approximately 85% of reactive clones in convalescent patients occurred only post-vaccination.

Sequenced with the Oncomine TCR Beta short-read assay was DNA taken from cultured CD4+ T cells. Each CDR3 protein is one row after TCRdb ran MiXCR on the PCR reads. The data contain around 13,000 distinct CDR3 sequences, more than 45% of them singletons. Treatment of the sample: roughly nine-day PBMC culture with coronavirus spike peptide pools or control peptides (ViraFEST assay). The sequenced sample consisted of CD4+ T cells from blood, cultured in vitro. This sequence was found in a human donor who had recovered from COVID-19. V and J are TRBV18 and TRBJ1-5; D is unclear. The CDR3 DNA reads as TGTGCCAGCTCACCACAGCCCGAGGAGGAGCCCCAGCATTTT. Translating gives CASSPQPEEEPQHF.